This TCR beta chain was identified during a study of beta chain features in type 1 diabetes. About the research overall: In age, gender and cell yields, patients were similar to healthy donors. Broader study findings: Moderately but significantly shorter TCRB CDR3s were found in Type 1 diabetes patients in all four CD4+ subsets. In cDNA sequencing, cells with high TCR expression could be over-represented. Patients showed naive, central memory and Treg TCRB repertoires that appeared more similar than those of healthy donors.

This CDR3 spans 16 amino acids. The table lists this clone with a few counts. Its antigen is still unknown. cDNA synthesis used the whole RNA isolate, giving expressed TCRB sequences. Some clones are missing from TCRdb's copy, which holds only in-frame ones; the method was immunoSEQ multiplex PCR. In the table there are about 620,000 clones, roughly 15% of which are singletons. The source material was naive CD4+ T cells from blood. The V call is TRBV21-1, the J call TRBJ2-7; TRBD1 was called by the table and not checked on the DNA. TRBV21-1 has pseudogene status. The TCR sequence derives from a man younger than 35 in good health. CDR3 amino acids: CASSKMVRQVAYEQYF. The CDR3 DNA reads as TGTGCCAGCAGCAAAATGGTGAGACAGGTCGCCTACGAGCAGTACTTC.